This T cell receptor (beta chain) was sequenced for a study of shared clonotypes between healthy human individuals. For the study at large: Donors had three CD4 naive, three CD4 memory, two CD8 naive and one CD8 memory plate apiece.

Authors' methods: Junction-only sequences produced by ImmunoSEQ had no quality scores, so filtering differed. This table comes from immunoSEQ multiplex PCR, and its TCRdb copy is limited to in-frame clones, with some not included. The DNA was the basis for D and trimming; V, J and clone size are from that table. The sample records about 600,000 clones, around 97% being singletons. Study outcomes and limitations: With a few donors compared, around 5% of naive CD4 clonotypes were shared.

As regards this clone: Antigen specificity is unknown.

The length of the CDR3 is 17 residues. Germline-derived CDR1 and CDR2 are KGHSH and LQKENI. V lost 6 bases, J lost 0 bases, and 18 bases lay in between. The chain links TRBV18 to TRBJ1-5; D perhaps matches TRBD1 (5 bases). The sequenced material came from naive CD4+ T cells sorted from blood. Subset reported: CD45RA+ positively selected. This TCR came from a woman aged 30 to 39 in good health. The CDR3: CASSQGRGGNSNQPQHF. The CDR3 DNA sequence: TGTGCCAGCTCCCAGGGTCGGGGTGGAAATAGCAATCAGCCCCAGCATTTT. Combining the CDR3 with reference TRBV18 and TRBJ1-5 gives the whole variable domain NAGVMQNPRHLVRRRGQEARLRCSPMKGHSHVYWYRQLPEEGLKFMVYLQKENIIDESGMPKERFSAEFPKEGPSILRIQQVVRGDSAAYFCASSQGRGGNSNQPQHFGDGTRLSIL.